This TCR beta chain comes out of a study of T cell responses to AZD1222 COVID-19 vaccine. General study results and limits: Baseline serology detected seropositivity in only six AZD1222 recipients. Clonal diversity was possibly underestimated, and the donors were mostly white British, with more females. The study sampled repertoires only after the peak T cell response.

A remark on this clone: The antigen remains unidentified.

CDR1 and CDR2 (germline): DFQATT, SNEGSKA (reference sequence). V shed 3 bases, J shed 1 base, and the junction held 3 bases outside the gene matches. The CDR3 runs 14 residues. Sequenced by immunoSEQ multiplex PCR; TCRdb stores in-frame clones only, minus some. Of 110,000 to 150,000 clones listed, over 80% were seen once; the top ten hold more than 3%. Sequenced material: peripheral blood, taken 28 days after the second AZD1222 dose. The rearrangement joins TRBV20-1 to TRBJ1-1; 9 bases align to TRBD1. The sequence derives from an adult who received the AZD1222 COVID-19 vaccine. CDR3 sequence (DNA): TGCAGTGCTAGTGAACAGGGGGCGAACACTGAAGCTTTCTTT. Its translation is CSASEQGANTEAFF.